The rows below give T cell receptor beta chains drawn from one sample of a study of patients and donors after allogeneic stem cell transplantation. TCRdb itself ran the RT-PCR reads through MiXCR, one entry per CDR3 protein. Counted here are approximately 27,000 distinct CDR3 sequences, more than 8% occurring once; the ten biggest clones make up roughly 50%. The sequencing sample was made of blood, either unsorted or a sorted T cell fraction (not recorded which). Every receptor here comes from a human donor who was either an allogeneic HSCT recipient or a stem cell or donor lymphocyte infusion donor (not recorded which). It is not recorded whose cells these are; they may come from a transplant donor. Both conserved end residues are trimmed from each CDR3.

>TRBV20-1
SAQGTVNTGELF
>TRBV6-1
ASNAGGDTQY
>TRBV3-1
ASSRGGEQY
>TRBV7-6
ASSPRGSPYEQY
>TRBV20-1
SASRGMKEQF
>TRBV5-1
ASSMGRVNTEAF
>TRBV2
ASSEGRGRSTDTQY
>TRBV7-9
ASSLTGIENEQY
>TRBV7-9
ASSFDTLTDYGYT
>TRBV20-1
SARRQNLEAF
>TRBV7-3
ASSVGSAGELF
>TRBV10-3
AISGRQGLAAGARETQY
>TRBV28
ASSPQGYEQY
>TRBV11-2
ASSLGRGETQY
>TRBV11-3
ASSIDGLAGIYEQY
>TRBV7-9
ASSLAHRGNEQF
>TRBV20-1
SVATAYYGYT
>TRBV5-8
ASSLGGSSHGYT
>TRBV27
ASSPLISDEQF
>TRBV4-2
ASRTWGSYNSPLH
>TRBV3-1
ASSSIWARDIEQF
>TRBV19
ASSNTDRETQY
>TRBV27
ASSLFRYEQY
>TRBV6-2/TRBV6-3
ASGTPTNEKLF
>TRBV2
ASSEFSNYGYT
>TRBV13
AISSNQGVGSYEQY
>TRBV20-1
SARVGGVGYEQY
>TRBV20-1
SARDLRGTGDYSNQPQH
>TRBV7-7
ASSLAQTDTQY